This T cell receptor beta chain emerged from a study of T-cell reconstitution after alpha-beta-depleted transplantation in children. Study results and caveats: High day-60 TCRbeta diversity in some patients came from surviving recipient T cells and thymic progenitors. Hyperexpanded clones declined; after one year, newly produced T cells mostly supplied diversity. It was reported that alpha-beta T cells came from several hundred expanded graft clones (about two months after transplant).

With regard to this clonotype: Its antigen is unknown. One end of the junction varies from germline; a read error may be responsible.

CDR1 MNHEY and CDR2 SVGAGI come from the germline V gene. The CDR3 is made up of 13 amino acids. The TCRbeta library was prepared with unique molecular identifiers. TCRdb reprocessed the PCR reads with MiXCR, giving one entry per CDR3 protein. The repertoire has a few hundred thousand distinct CDR3 sequences, 6.6% of them found once; the top ten carry just over 5.5%. The chain has TRBV6-5 and TRBJ2-1, with D maybe TRBD1 (5 bases). The source material was PBMCs, sampled before TCRalphabeta/CD19-depleted stem cell transplant. This sequence was found in a boy aged 2 to 9 with acute lymphoblastic leukemia, due to receive a stem cell transplant. The CDR3 DNA reads TGTGCCAGCAGGGGGCTCGCAACGTTTTCGTTTGTCTTC. The encoded protein is CASRGLATFSFVF.